Listed below are T cell receptor beta chains from one sample, sequenced in a study of blood T cell repertoires in COVID-19. Profiled with immunoSEQ multiplex PCR; TCRdb holds only in-frame clones, not every one. The profile covers 95,000 to 110,000 clones, with around 89% appearing a single time and approximately 6.8% taken by the ten largest. Source material: peripheral blood. These receptors came from a man between 45 and 60 years old with active or convalescent COVID-19. The conserved cysteine and the conserved F or W are not part of the CDR3 here. D genes are given only for firm matches. A clone size is listed for some rows: how often the clone was seen (once, few, many), or a class if it is expanded.

NA 10 TRBJ1-4 NA TRBV30 AYGLSGEKLF
NA 16 TRBJ2-5 TRBD2 TRBV5-1 ASSVGLAGGALWETQY
NA 11 TRBJ1-1 NA TRBV28 ASRHREGTEAF
NA 16 TRBJ2-6 TRBD1 TRBV19 ASSIAGTGFSGANVLT
NA 13 TRBJ2-7 TRBD2 TRBV4-1 ASSQVLAGPYEQY
NA 13 TRBJ1-1 NA TRBV9 ASSVEQGDYTEAF
NA 11 TRBJ1-1 NA TRBV7-9 ASSFQGNTEAF
NA 12 TRBJ1-2 NA TRBV24-1 ATSDSTRNYGYT
NA 12 TRBJ2-5 NA TRBV11-2 ASSLDSEIETQY
NA 11 TRBJ1-6 NA TRBV23-1 ASREWDASPLH
NA 12 TRBJ2-1 TRBD2 TRBV2 ASSAAGGGGEQF
once 9 TRBJ2-1 NA TRBV3-1/TRBV3-2 ASSLTNEQF
NA 17 TRBJ2-5 TRBD2 TRBV4-1 ASSQAGQRAAGGGETQY
NA 12 TRBJ1-1 NA TRBV5-1 ASSLATGNTEAF
NA 15 TRBJ2-1 TRBD1 TRBV18 ASSPSTGGVFSNEQF
NA 14 TRBJ2-1 TRBD2 TRBV4-3 ASSLRTSGGYNEQF
NA 12 TRBJ1-1 TRBD1 TRBV28 ASSTHRGNTEAF
NA 14 TRBJ2-1 NA TRBV27 ASSLYGSGPKDEQF
NA 14 TRBJ2-1 NA TRBV18 ASSSVVGSSYNEQF
once 9 TRBJ1-1 NA TRBV4-1 ASSQRTEAF
NA 11 TRBJ1-2 TRBD1 TRBV12-3/TRBV12-4 ASSRQGVKRYT
NA 13 TRBJ1-5 NA TRBV28 ASSPWGGADQPQH
NA 13 TRBJ1-2 TRBD1 TRBV5-5 ASSRDRGPVYGYT
few 12 TRBJ1-5 NA TRBV7-8 ASSLTDSYQPQH
NA 13 TRBJ2-7 TRBD1 TRBV4-1 ASSESTGARNEQY
once 12 TRBJ1-2 NA TRBV20-1 SANELSGPYGYT
NA 15 TRBJ2-1 NA TRBV9 ASSVDFRAGNPNEQF